The T cell receptor (beta chain) described here comes from a study of response to subunit inactivated influenza vaccine. Overall study results and limits: It was the authors' suggestion that each seasonal influenza vaccination recruits few new T cells.

There are 17 residues in the CDR3. J lost 2 bases, V lost 5 bases, and 12 bases had no gene match. The V gene's germline CDR1 is SGDLS and CDR2 YYNGEE. On this clonotype itself: Its antigen remains unknown.

TCRdb processed the RT-PCR reads anew with MiXCR; each CDR3 protein has one entry. The sample records approximately 680,000 distinct CDR3 sequences, about a sixth being singletons. This clonotype was obtained from a man between 45 and 60 years old who received an inactivated influenza vaccine. The chain joins TRBV9 to TRBJ2-1; 8 bases are shared with TRBD2. The sequencing used PBMCs from blood, collected about 11 days after vaccination. In DNA form, the CDR3 reads TGTGCCAGCAGTCTACCCACTAGCGGAGCCACCTACAATGAGCAGTTCTTC. Translated, it gives CASSLPTSGATYNEQFF.